This T cell receptor beta chain stems from a study of patients and donors after allogeneic stem cell transplantation. MiXCR, applied by TCRdb to the RT-PCR reads, yields one record per CDR3 protein. Seen here are some 960,000 distinct CDR3 sequences, about a sixth observed once, and the top ten hold 5% to 6.5%. CDR3 length: 16 amino acids. V lost 6 bases and J lost 0, with 16 bases in between. Germline V gene lookup returns CDR1 SGDLS and CDR2 YYNGEE. This clonotype has a handful of counts. The sequence derives from a human donor who was either an allogeneic HSCT recipient or a stem cell or donor lymphocyte infusion donor (not recorded which). It is not recorded whose cells these are; they may come from a transplant donor. The material sequenced was blood, either unsorted or a sorted T cell fraction (not recorded which). This sequence joins TRBV9 and TRBJ1-3; TRBD1 might be the D (5 bases). CDR3 sequence: CASTKGPRNSGNTIYF. CDR3 sequence (DNA): TGTGCCAGCACCAAGGGACCTAGAAACTCTGGAAACACCATATATTTT.